A selection of T cell receptor beta chains follows, all from one sample in a study of Ad26.COV2.S vaccination and SARS-CoV-2 variants. Assay: immunoSEQ multiplex PCR; the TCRdb copy retains only in-frame clones and omits some. The sample lists hundreds of thousands of clones; about 85% were seen once. Sequenced here: peripheral blood, sampled in a trial of Ad26.COV2.S vaccine versus placebo. Receptor source: a person aged 18 to 65 who received the Ad26.COV2.S COVID-19 vaccine or a placebo. Each CDR3 is given with its conserved first and last residue. The D gene is left open where the match is weak. Rows give clone size only sometimes, using once, few, many, or a class for an expanded clone.

>15|NA|TRBD2|TRBV6-5|TRBJ2-1
TGTGCCAGCAGTTTACTAGCGGGAGGCTACAATGAGCAGTTCTTC
CASSLLAGGYNEQFF
>12|NA|TRBD1|TRBV10-3|TRBJ1-1
TGTGCCGTGGGGACAGTATCGTCTGAAGCTTTCTTT
CAVGTVSSEAFF
>15|NA|TRBD2|TRBV7-9|TRBJ2-7
TGTGCCAGCAGCCGCCCTGCGGGAGGGCCCTACGAGCAGTACTTC
CASSRPAGGPYEQYF
>15|NA|NA|TRBV4-3|TRBJ2-5
TGCGCCAGCAGCCAAGGGAACAGAAACGAAGAGACCCAGTACTTC
CASSQGNRNEETQYF
>14|NA|NA|TRBV4-1|TRBJ2-7
TGCGCCAGCAGCCAAGTGGGGGATGCCTACGAGCAGTACTTC
CASSQVGDAYEQYF
>14|NA|TRBD2|TRBV11-3|TRBJ2-3
TGTGCCAGCAGCTCCGGGGGGGCCGATGATACGCAGTATTTT
CASSSGGADDTQYF
>13|NA|NA|TRBV9|TRBJ1-4
TGTGCCAGCAGCGTAGACCTCGCAGAAAAACTGTTTTTT
CASSVDLAEKLFF
>15|NA|TRBD2|TRBV5-1|TRBJ2-5
TGCGCCAGCTCTAAACTAGCGGGGGGGCAAGAGACCCAGTACTTC
CASSKLAGGQETQYF
>13|NA|NA|TRBV4-3|TRBJ2-7
TGCGCCAGCAGCCAAGATCGGGGGCACGAGCAGTACTTC
CASSQDRGHEQYF
>15|NA|NA|TRBV5-1|TRBJ2-3
TGCGCCAGCAGCTTGGTCGACGGGGCGTCAGATACGCAGTATTTT
CASSLVDGASDTQYF
>17|NA|TRBD1|TRBV9|TRBJ1-4
TGTGCCAGCAGCGTAGGAGGGGGGACAGGGGAAAATGAAAAACTGTTTTTT
CASSVGGGTGENEKLFF
>18|NA|TRBD2|TRBV4-3|TRBJ2-2
TGCGCCAGCAGCCAAGAGCGGGATAGCGGGAGTAGGGCCGGGGAGCTGTTTTTT
CASSQERDSGSRAGELFF
>13|once|NA|TRBV12-3/TRBV12-4|TRBJ1-5
TGTGCCAGCAGTTTAGAGGGGGATCAGCCCCAGCATTTT
CASSLEGDQPQHF
>15|NA|NA|TRBV4-3|TRBJ2-5
TGCGCCAGCAGCGATAGAGGTAGCGTGTTGGAGACCCAGTACTTC
CASSDRGSVLETQYF
>15|NA|NA|TRBV30|TRBJ2-1
TGTGCCTGGAGGCCCCCCGGGTACTCCTACAATGAGCAGTTCTTC
CAWRPPGYSYNEQFF
>15|NA|TRBD1|TRBV19|TRBJ2-3
TGTGCCAGTAGTGTACAGGGGGCCGGCGCAGATACGCAGTATTTT
CASSVQGAGADTQYF
>15|few|NA|TRBV6-5|TRBJ1-6
TGTGCCAGCAGTTACTCGGTCTACTTGGGTTCACCCCTCCACTTT
CASSYSVYLGSPLHF
>16|NA|TRBD1|TRBV19|TRBJ2-1
TGTGCCAGTAGTATAGCCAGACAGGGGTCTTACAATGAGCAGTTCTTC
CASSIARQGSYNEQFF
>15|NA|TRBD1|TRBV10-3|TRBJ1-1
TGTGCCATCAGTGAGTCGACAGGGGGCGTAACTGAAGCTTTCTTT
CAISESTGGVTEAFF
>13|NA|NA|TRBV5-8|TRBJ2-7
TGTGCCAGCGGTCCCAGGGATCGTTACGAGCAGTACTTC
CASGPRDRYEQYF
>15|NA|NA|TRBV9|TRBJ2-7
TGTGCCAGCAGCGTTGGGGGGACTGCGGCCTACGAGCAGTACTTC
CASSVGGTAAYEQYF
>14|NA|NA|TRBV15|TRBJ2-5
TGTGCCACCAGCAGATCCCGGGGAGTAGAGACCCAGTACTTC
CATSRSRGVETQYF
>16|NA|NA|TRBV18|TRBJ1-5
TGTGCCAGCTCACCTTCGTCGCGGGGTACGGGCCAGCCCCAGCATTTT
CASSPSSRGTGQPQHF
>15|once|NA|TRBV18|TRBJ1-2
TGTGCCAGCTCACCACCGTTCCGGCAGGGAAGCGGCTACACCTTC
CASSPPFRQGSGYTF
>15|NA|TRBD2|TRBV10-1|TRBJ2-3
TGCGCCAGCAGGGGATTCGGGACTAGGACAGATACGCAGTATTTT
CASRGFGTRTDTQYF
>17|NA|TRBD2|TRBV5-1|TRBJ2-1
TGCGCCAGCAGCTTGGCTCCTAGCGGGGGGTTTTACAATGAGCAGTTCTTC
CASSLAPSGGFYNEQFF
>9|NA|NA|TRBV3-1/TRBV3-2|TRBJ1-2
TGTGCCAGCAGCTTACAGTTCGCCTTC
CASSLQFAF
>14|NA|NA|TRBV6-5|TRBJ2-3
TGTGCCAGCAGCACACGGGGAGCCTCAGATACGCAGTATTTT
CASSTRGASDTQYF
>16|NA|NA|TRBV27|TRBJ2-1
TGTGCCAGCAGTTACCGACGGAAAAGCTCCTACAATGAGCAGTTCTTC
CASSYRRKSSYNEQFF
>14|NA|NA|TRBV7-9|TRBJ2-3
TGTGCCAGCAGCTTACCCCCCGGCACAGATACGCAGTATTTT
CASSLPPGTDTQYF
>14|NA|NA|TRBV27|TRBJ1-6
TGTGCCAGCAGCCCCGATAGGTATAATTCACCCCTCCACTTT
CASSPDRYNSPLHF
>15|NA|NA|TRBV5-4|TRBJ1-2
TGTGCCAGCAGCTTGGCCGGTGTCCTGAACTATGGCTACACCTTC
CASSLAGVLNYGYTF
>17|many|TRBD2|TRBV5-6|TRBJ2-5
TGTGCCAGCAGCTCCCCCCGCGATAGCGGGGGGGAAGAGACCCAGTACTTC
CASSSPRDSGGEETQYF
>16|NA|TRBD1|TRBV5-4|TRBJ2-7
TGTGCCAGCAGCTGGGGCCCGGGACAGGGGATCCACGAGCAGTACTTC
CASSWGPGQGIHEQYF
>17|NA|TRBD1|TRBV2|TRBJ1-6
TGTGCCAGCAGTGTTGGGACAGGGGGAACCTATAATTCACCCCTCCACTTT
CASSVGTGGTYNSPLHF
>14|NA|NA|TRBV19|TRBJ1-4
TGTGCCAGCAACGGTGGGGCAACTAATGAAAAACTGTTTTTT
CASNGGATNEKLFF
>15|NA|TRBD1|TRBV2|TRBJ2-4
TGTGCCAGCGCGGAGGACAGGGGGCGTTGGAACATTCAGTACTTC
CASAEDRGRWNIQYF
>15|NA|NA|TRBV7-8|TRBJ1-6
TGTGCCAGCAGCTTAGAGGAGGGGGGGTGGCCACCCCTCCACTTT
CASSLEEGGWPPLHF
>14|NA|NA|TRBV27|TRBJ1-2
TGTGCCAGCAGTTTATCGCAGGGTTCCTATGGCTACACCTTC
CASSLSQGSYGYTF
>17|once|TRBD2|TRBV9|TRBJ2-2
TGTGCCAGCAGCCTCCCTGGGAGCGGGAGAGGAGGCGGGGAGCTGTTTTTT
CASSLPGSGRGGGELFF
>15|NA|TRBD1|TRBV5-6|TRBJ2-3
TGTGCCAGCAGCTGGGGGACAGGGGGAATAGATACGCAGTATTTT
CASSWGTGGIDTQYF
>13|NA|NA|TRBV7-9|TRBJ1-4
TGTGCCAGCAGCCCAGGCAGGGTTGAAAAACTGTTTTTT
CASSPGRVEKLFF
>14|few|NA|TRBV15|TRBJ1-5
TGTGCCACCAGCAGAGTCAATGGGGGTCAGCCCCAGCATTTT
CATSRVNGGQPQHF
>11|NA|NA|TRBV20-1|TRBJ2-7
TGCAGTGCTAGACATCAGGACGAGCAGTACTTC
CSARHQDEQYF